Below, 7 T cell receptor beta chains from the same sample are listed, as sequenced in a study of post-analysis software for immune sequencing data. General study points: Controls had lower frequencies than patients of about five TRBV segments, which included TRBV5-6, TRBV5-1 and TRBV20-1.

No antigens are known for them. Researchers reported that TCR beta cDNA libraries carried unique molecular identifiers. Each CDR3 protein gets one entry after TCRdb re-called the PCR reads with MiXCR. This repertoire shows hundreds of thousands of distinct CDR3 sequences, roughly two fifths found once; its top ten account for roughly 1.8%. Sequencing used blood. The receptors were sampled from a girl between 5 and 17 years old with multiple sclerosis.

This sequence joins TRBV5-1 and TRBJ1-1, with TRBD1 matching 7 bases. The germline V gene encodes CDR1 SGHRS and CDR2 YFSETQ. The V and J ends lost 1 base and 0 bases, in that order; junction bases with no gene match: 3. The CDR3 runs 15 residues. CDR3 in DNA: TGCGCCAGCAGCTTGAAAGGGGGCTTGAACACTGAAGCTTTCTTT. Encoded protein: CASSLKGGLNTEAFF.

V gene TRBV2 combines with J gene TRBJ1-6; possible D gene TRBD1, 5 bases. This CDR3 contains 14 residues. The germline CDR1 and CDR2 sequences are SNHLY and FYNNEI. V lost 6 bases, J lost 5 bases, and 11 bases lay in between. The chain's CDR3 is CASRGPGNNSPLHF. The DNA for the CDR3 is TGTGCCAGCAGGGGACCAGGGAATAATTCACCCCTCCACTTT.

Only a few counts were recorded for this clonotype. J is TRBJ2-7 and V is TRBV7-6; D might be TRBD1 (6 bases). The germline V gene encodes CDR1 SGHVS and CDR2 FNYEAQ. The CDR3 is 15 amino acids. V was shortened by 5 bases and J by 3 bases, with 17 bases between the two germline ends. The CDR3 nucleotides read TGTGCCAGCAGCCCCAAGACAGGTTTCAACTACGAGCAGTACTTC. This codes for CASSPKTGFNYEQYF.

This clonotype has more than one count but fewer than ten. CDR3 bases: TGCGCCAGCAGAACTTCCCTTACAGCCTACGAGCAGTACTTC. Its translation: CASRTSLTAYEQYF. This rearrangement joins TRBV5-1 to TRBJ2-7; D not resolved. Germline values: CDR1 SGHRS, CDR2 YFSETQ. V lost 5 bases and J lost 2, with 14 bases in between. The CDR3 is 14 residues long.

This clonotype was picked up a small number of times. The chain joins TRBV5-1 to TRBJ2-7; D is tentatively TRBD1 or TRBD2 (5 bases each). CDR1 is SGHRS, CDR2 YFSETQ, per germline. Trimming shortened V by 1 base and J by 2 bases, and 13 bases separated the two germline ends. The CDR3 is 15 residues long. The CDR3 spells CASSLTGAHPYEQYF. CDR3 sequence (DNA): TGCGCCAGCAGCTTGACCGGGGCCCATCCCTACGAGCAGTACTTC.

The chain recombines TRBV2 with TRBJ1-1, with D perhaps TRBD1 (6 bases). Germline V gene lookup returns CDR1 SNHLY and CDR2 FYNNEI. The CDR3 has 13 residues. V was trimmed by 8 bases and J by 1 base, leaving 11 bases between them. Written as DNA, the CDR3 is TGTGCCAGCCACCCGACAGGGAACACTGAAGCTTTCTTT. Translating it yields CASHPTGNTEAFF.

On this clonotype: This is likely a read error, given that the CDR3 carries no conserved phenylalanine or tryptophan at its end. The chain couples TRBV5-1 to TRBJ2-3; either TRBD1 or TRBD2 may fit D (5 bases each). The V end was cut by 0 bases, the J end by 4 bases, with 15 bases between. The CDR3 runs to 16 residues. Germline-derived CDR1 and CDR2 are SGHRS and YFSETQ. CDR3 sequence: CASSLDAGPGPDTQYL. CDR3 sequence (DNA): TGCGCCAGCAGCTTGGATGCGGGCCCGGGACCAGATACGCAGTATTTG.